This entry features one TCR beta chain sequence. Its cognate antigen is unknown. Researchers ran the PCR with 60 Vbeta and 13 Jbeta primers. Here immunoSEQ multiplex PCR was the method, and the copy in TCRdb shows in-frame clones only, minus some. The sample carries just under 95,000 clones, about 80% recorded once. The CDR3 is made up of 15 amino acids. Germline loops: CDR1 MNHNY, CDR2 SVGAGI (reference sequence). Trimming pared 2 bases from V and 2 bases from J, leaving 12 bases between. The sample originates from a study of cytomegalovirus exposure and HLA in healthy donors. Overall study results and limits: Fewer than 200 TCR beta chains were listed as cytomegalovirus-associated.

The gene calls are TRBV6-6 and TRBJ1-2; D is unresolved. Sequenced material: PBMCs. This TCR derives from a human donor in good health. Written as DNA, the CDR3 is TGTGCCAGCAGTTACCTCTCGGGAAGCAACTATGGCTACACCTTC. Residues: CASSYLSGSNYGYTF.